The 3 T cell receptor beta chains below come from one sample, sequenced in a study of vaccination and CD4 T cells after COVID-19. Antigen specificity for these receptors is unknown. Sample treatment: approximately 10-day PBMC culture with coronavirus spike peptide pools or control peptides (ViraFEST assay). Sequencing of cultured CD4+ T cell DNA used the Oncomine TCR Beta short-read assay. TCRdb re-called the PCR reads through MiXCR, storing one row per CDR3 protein. The sample has some 15,000 distinct CDR3 sequences, 45% to 55% seen once. The sample taken for sequencing was CD4+ T cells from blood, cultured in vitro. The source is a human donor who had recovered from COVID-19.

J is TRBJ2-5 and V is TRBV29-1; D not resolved. V dropped 3 bases and J dropped 2 bases, with 7 bases sitting between them. The CDR3 is 12 amino acids. The germline CDR1 and CDR2 sequences are SQVTM and ANQGSEA. As DNA, the CDR3 is TGCAGCGTTGATGGAGCGCAAGAGACCCAGTACTTC. As protein: CSVDGAQETQYF.

This clonotype was observed a few times. The CDR3 spells CASSLSGGARYGYTF. CDR3 nucleotides: TGTGCCAGCAGCTTGTCTGGGGGGGCGCGGTATGGCTACACCTTC. The chain links TRBV5-5 to TRBJ1-2; D is possibly TRBD1 (6 bases). The CDR3 has 15 residues. Deletions cut 1 base from V and 5 bases from J, with 15 bases between. Germline assignment: CDR1 SGHKS and CDR2 YYEKEE (reference sequence).

This chain joins TRBV18 and TRBJ1-1, with TRBD1 as a possible D gene (6 bases). CDR3 length equals 16 residues. Germline CDR1 is KGHSH and CDR2 is LQKENI. V was shortened by 2 bases and J by 5 bases, with 18 bases between the two germline ends. The DNA of the CDR3 is TGTGCCAGCTCACCAACCCCCGTAGGGAGGGGGACTGAAGCTTTCTTT. This encodes CASSPTPVGRGTEAFF.